Listed below are T cell receptor beta chains from one sample, sequenced in a study of blood T cell repertoires in COVID-19. Profiling relied on immunoSEQ multiplex PCR, and the TCRdb table lists in-frame clones only, not all of them. The sample lists around 200,000 clones, 83% seen once, with roughly 1.3% in the top ten. Sequencing input: peripheral blood. These receptors came from a woman in her twenties or thirties with COVID-19, enrolled during active disease. CDR3s include the opening cysteine and the closing phenylalanine or tryptophan. Each record gives: CDR3 protein, CDR3 DNA, D gene, V gene, clone size, J gene. D genes are given only for firm matches. Clone sizes are given selectively: once, few, many, or a class where the clone is expanded.

CASIRTGGDTQYF	TGTGCCAGCATTAGGACAGGAGGAGATACGCAGTATTTT	TRBD1	TRBV6-5	-	TRBJ2-3
CASSGEGPPYNEQFF	TGTGCCAGCAGTGGGGAGGGTCCTCCTTACAATGAGCAGTTCTTC	TRBD2	TRBV6-2/TRBV6-3	-	TRBJ2-1
CASSSLGTGIQNIQYF	TGTGCCAGCAGTAGCCTGGGGACAGGGATCCAAAACATTCAGTACTTC	TRBD1	TRBV6-2/TRBV6-3	-	TRBJ2-4
CASGLVNRGEQFF	TGTGCTAGTGGTTTGGTAAACAGGGGTGAGCAGTTCTTC	TRBD1	TRBV12-5	-	TRBJ2-1
CASSQDLPSTGSEAFF	TGTGCCAGCAGCCAAGATCTCCCCTCCACGGGTTCTGAAGCTTTCTTT	-	TRBV3-1/TRBV3-2	-	TRBJ1-1
CASSRTAPDTQYF	TGTGCCAGCAGTCGGACAGCTCCAGATACGCAGTATTTT	-	TRBV2	-	TRBJ2-3
CSVLGTELQETQYF	TGCAGCGTTCTGGGGACAGAATTACAAGAGACCCAGTACTTC	TRBD1	TRBV29-1	-	TRBJ2-5
CASSPPGLRFREAFF	TGTGCCAGCAGCCCACCGGGACTCCGCTTTCGTGAAGCTTTCTTT	-	TRBV7-9	-	TRBJ1-1
CASSTKTSSSGANVLTF	TGTGCCAGTAGTACCAAAACTTCGAGCTCTGGGGCCAACGTCCTGACTTTC	-	TRBV19	-	TRBJ2-6
CASSLVGGAKNIQYF	TGTGCCAGCAGCTTAGTCGGGGGGGCCAAAAACATTCAGTACTTC	TRBD2	TRBV7-6	-	TRBJ2-4
CASSLAGIHPDYGYTF	TGTGCCAGCAGCTTGGCAGGGATCCACCCTGACTATGGCTACACCTTC	-	TRBV5-6	-	TRBJ1-2
CASSDLDRDNSPLHF	TGTGCCAGCTCAGATCTGGACAGAGATAATTCACCCCTCCACTTT	-	TRBV18	-	TRBJ1-6
CAIPRQTSGSDVISNTGELFF	TGTGCCATCCCCCGTCAGACTAGCGGGAGCGATGTCATCTCGAACACCGGGGAGCTGTTTTTT	TRBD2	TRBV10-3	-	TRBJ2-2
CASSRQGQNTEAFF	TGTGCCAGCAGCCGACAGGGACAGAACACTGAAGCTTTCTTT	TRBD1	TRBV11-1	-	TRBJ1-1
CASSLTGLRPRSYNEQFF	TGTGCCAGCAGCTTAACGGGCCTACGACCACGCTCCTACAATGAGCAGTTCTTC	-	TRBV7-3	-	TRBJ2-1
CASTPSGGGFYGELFF	TGTGCCAGTACTCCTAGCGGGGGCGGATTCTACGGGGAGCTGTTTTTT	TRBD2	TRBV19	-	TRBJ2-2
CASSLAEYNEQFF	TGTGCCAGCAGCTTAGCAGAGTACAATGAGCAGTTCTTC	-	TRBV7-8	once	TRBJ2-1
CASSYPTGGGIQPQHF	TGTGCCAGCAGTTACCCGACAGGGGGGGGGATTCAGCCCCAGCATTTT	TRBD1	TRBV6-5	-	TRBJ1-5
CASRSGWTEAFF	TGTGCCAGCAGGTCAGGGTGGACTGAAGCTTTCTTT	-	TRBV7-9	-	TRBJ1-1
CATSRDRGNQPQHF	TGTGCCACCAGCAGAGATAGGGGTAATCAGCCCCAGCATTTT	-	TRBV15	-	TRBJ1-5
CASSVVQGSGYTF	TGTGCCAGCAGCGTAGTACAGGGCTCTGGCTACACCTTC	-	TRBV9	-	TRBJ1-2
CASSTPGSSGTEAFF	TGTGCCAGCAGTACCCCGGGTAGCAGTGGGACTGAAGCTTTCTTT	-	TRBV28	-	TRBJ1-1
CAWSRGMNTEAFF	TGTGCCTGGAGTAGAGGGATGAACACTGAAGCTTTCTTT	-	TRBV30	-	TRBJ1-1
CASSQDPASGYEQYF	TGCGCCAGCAGCCAAGATCCAGCTAGTGGGTACGAGCAGTACTTC	-	TRBV4-3	-	TRBJ2-7
CASSLGTGVTNEQFF	TGTGCCAGCAGTTTAGGGACAGGGGTAACCAATGAGCAGTTCTTC	TRBD1	TRBV27	-	TRBJ2-1
CASSPRQGAANTEAFF	TGTGCCAGCAGTCCCCGACAGGGGGCGGCTAACACTGAAGCTTTCTTT	TRBD1	TRBV27	-	TRBJ1-1
CASSIFAQGGGYTF	TGTGCCAGTAGTATATTTGCCCAGGGAGGTGGCTACACCTTC	-	TRBV19	once	TRBJ1-2
CATSDTGIENEQFF	TGTGCCACCAGTGATACCGGGATAGAAAATGAGCAGTTCTTC	-	TRBV24-1	-	TRBJ2-1
CASSLRAGDRAFEQYF	TGTGCCAGCAGCTTAAGGGCTGGGGACAGGGCTTTTGAGCAGTACTTC	TRBD1	TRBV7-2	-	TRBJ2-7
CAWIRGGGYTF	TGTGCCTGGATCCGAGGGGGCGGCTACACCTTC	TRBD1	TRBV30	-	TRBJ1-2
CASSADRASPIHGYTF	TGTGCCAGCAGCGCCGACAGGGCTTCCCCTATCCATGGCTACACCTTC	TRBD1	TRBV7-9	once	TRBJ1-2
CASSFGRGLGNSPLHF	TGTGCCAGCAGTTTTGGCAGGGGGTTGGGAAATTCACCCCTCCACTTT	TRBD1	TRBV27	-	TRBJ1-6
CAISKRSGRDTGELFF	TGTGCCATCAGTAAAAGAAGCGGGAGAGACACCGGGGAGCTGTTTTTT	TRBD2	TRBV10-3	-	TRBJ2-2
CASSHRDRGIYGYTF	TGTGCCAGCAGCCACCGGGACAGGGGCATCTATGGCTACACCTTC	TRBD1	TRBV6-2/TRBV6-3	-	TRBJ1-2
CSVRPGNTEAFF	TGCAGCGTCCGTCCAGGGAACACTGAAGCTTTCTTT	-	TRBV29-1	-	TRBJ1-1
CASRPGLNTGELFF	TGTGCCAGCAGACCCGGACTAAACACCGGGGAGCTGTTTTTT	-	TRBV7-3	-	TRBJ2-2
CASSRENTEAFF	TGTGCCAGCAGTCGAGAGAACACTGAAGCTTTCTTT	-	TRBV2	few	TRBJ1-1
CASSSTGKTYEQYF	TGCGCCAGCAGTTCGACAGGGAAGACCTACGAGCAGTACTTC	TRBD1	TRBV5-1	-	TRBJ2-7
CASLAGVRTDTQYF	TGTGCCAGTCTAGCGGGAGTACGGACAGATACGCAGTATTTT	TRBD2	TRBV6-6	many	TRBJ2-3
CASSQDLTGLRSGELFF	TGCGCCAGCAGCCAAGATCTTACAGGGTTGAGATCGGGGGAGCTGTTTTTT	-	TRBV4-3	-	TRBJ2-2
CASSSGALSSYEQYF	TGTGCCAGCAGTTCAGGGGCTCTAAGCTCCTACGAGCAGTACTTC	-	TRBV2	-	TRBJ2-7
CASTPGVRVGYGYTF	TGTGCCAGCACCCCAGGCGTGCGGGTAGGGTATGGCTACACCTTC	-	TRBV3-1/TRBV3-2	-	TRBJ1-2
CASTPGQGGNYGYTF	TGTGCCAGCACCCCGGGACAGGGCGGTAACTATGGCTACACCTTC	TRBD1	TRBV6-6	-	TRBJ1-2
CAWSLALQETQYF	TGTGCCTGGAGTCTAGCGTTACAAGAGACCCAGTACTTC	-	TRBV30	-	TRBJ2-5
CASSVTGGETQYF	TGTGCCAGCAGTGTGACAGGGGGAGAGACCCAGTACTTC	TRBD1	TRBV12-3/TRBV12-4	-	TRBJ2-5
CASPGSGRGSDTQYF	TGTGCCAGCCCCGGTAGCGGGAGGGGTTCAGATACGCAGTATTTT	TRBD2	TRBV28	once	TRBJ2-3
CASSQGYRGLTEAFF	TGCGCCAGCAGCCAAGGGTACAGGGGGCTCACTGAAGCTTTCTTT	TRBD1	TRBV4-1	-	TRBJ1-1
CAWAQVETQYF	TGTGCCTGGGCACAGGTAGAGACCCAGTACTTC	-	TRBV30	-	TRBJ2-5
CASSQERRAFYGYTF	TGCGCCAGCAGCCAAGAGCGCAGGGCTTTCTATGGCTACACCTTC	-	TRBV4-1	-	TRBJ1-2
CASSLGESPDTQYF	TGTGCCAGCAGCTTAGGGGAGTCCCCAGATACGCAGTATTTT	-	TRBV7-9	-	TRBJ2-3
CASSPGTSGGTGELFF	TGTGCCAGCTCACCCGGGACTAGCGGAGGCACCGGGGAGCTGTTTTTT	TRBD2	TRBV18	-	TRBJ2-2
CASSFRGRDTDTQYF	TGTGCCAGCAGCTTTCGCGGGAGGGACACAGATACGCAGTATTTT	TRBD2	TRBV11-2	-	TRBJ2-3
CASSYSTAPVYGYTF	TGTGCCAGCAGTTACTCAACAGCTCCTGTCTATGGCTACACCTTC	-	TRBV6-5	-	TRBJ1-2
CASSSLEGLSYEQYF	TGTGCCAGTAGTTCTCTCGAGGGCCTCTCCTACGAGCAGTACTTC	-	TRBV19	few	TRBJ2-7